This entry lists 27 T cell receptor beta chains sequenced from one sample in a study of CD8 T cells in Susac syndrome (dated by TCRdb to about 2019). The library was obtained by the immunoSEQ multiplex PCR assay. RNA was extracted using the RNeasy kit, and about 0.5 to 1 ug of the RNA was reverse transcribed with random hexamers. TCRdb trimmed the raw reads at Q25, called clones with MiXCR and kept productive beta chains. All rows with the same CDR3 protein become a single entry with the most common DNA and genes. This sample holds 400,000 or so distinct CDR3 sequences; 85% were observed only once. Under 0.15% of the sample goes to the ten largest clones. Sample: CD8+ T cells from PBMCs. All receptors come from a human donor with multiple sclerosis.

CDR3: CASSPLRTGPNTGELFF. As DNA, the CDR3 is TGTGCCAGCAGCCCATTAAGGACAGGGCCGAACACCGGGGAGCTGTTTTTT. The chain recombines TRBV7-9 with TRBJ2-2; 8 nucleotides line up with TRBD1. V trimming: 5 bases; J trimming: 0 bases; junction bases outside the gene matches: 8. The germline V gene encodes CDR1 SEHNR and CDR2 FQNEAQ (reference sequence). This CDR3 has 17 residues.

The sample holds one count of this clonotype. The chain's CDR3 is CASSLRASGNGYTF. CDR3 DNA: TGTGCCAGCAGCTTGAGAGCTAGCGGGAACGGCTACACCTTC. This chain links TRBV5-4 with TRBJ1-2; D remains unclear. Germline loops: CDR1 SGHNT, CDR2 YYREEE (reference sequence). The CDR3 sequence is 14 residues long. V lost 1 base to trimming and J lost 8 bases, with 15 bases between them.

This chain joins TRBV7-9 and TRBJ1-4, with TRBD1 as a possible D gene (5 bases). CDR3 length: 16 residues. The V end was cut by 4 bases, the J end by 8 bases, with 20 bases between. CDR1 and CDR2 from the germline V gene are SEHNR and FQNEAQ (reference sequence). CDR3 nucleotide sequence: TGTGCCAGCAGCTCCCTGGGACTGCCCTTCGAAGAAAAACTGTTTTTT. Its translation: CASSSLGLPFEEKLFF.

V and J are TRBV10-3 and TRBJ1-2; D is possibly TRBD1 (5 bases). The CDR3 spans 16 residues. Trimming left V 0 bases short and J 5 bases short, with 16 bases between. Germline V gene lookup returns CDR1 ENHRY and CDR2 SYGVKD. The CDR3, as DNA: TGTGCCATCAGTGAGTCTATTTCAACAGGAGCTTATGGCTACACCTTC. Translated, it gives CAISESISTGAYGYTF.

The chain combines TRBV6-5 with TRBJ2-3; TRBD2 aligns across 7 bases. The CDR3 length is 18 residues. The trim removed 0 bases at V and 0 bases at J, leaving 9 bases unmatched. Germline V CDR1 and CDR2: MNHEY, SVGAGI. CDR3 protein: CASSYSISLAESTDTQYF. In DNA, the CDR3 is TGTGCCAGCAGTTACTCGATATCGCTAGCGGAGAGCACAGATACGCAGTATTTT.

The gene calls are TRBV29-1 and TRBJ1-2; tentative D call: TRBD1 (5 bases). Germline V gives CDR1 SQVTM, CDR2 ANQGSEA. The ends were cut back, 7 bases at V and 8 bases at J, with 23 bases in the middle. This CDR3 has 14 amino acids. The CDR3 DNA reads TGCAGCGCCCTTCCCTCCAGGGAAGCCACCGGCTACACCTTC. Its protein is CSALPSREATGYTF.

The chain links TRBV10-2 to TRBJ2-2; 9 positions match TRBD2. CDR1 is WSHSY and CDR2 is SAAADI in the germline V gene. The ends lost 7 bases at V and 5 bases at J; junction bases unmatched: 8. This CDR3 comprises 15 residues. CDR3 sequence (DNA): TGCGCCAGCAACCCTAGCGGGACCAATACCGGGGAGCTGTTTTTT. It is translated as CASNPSGTNTGELFF.

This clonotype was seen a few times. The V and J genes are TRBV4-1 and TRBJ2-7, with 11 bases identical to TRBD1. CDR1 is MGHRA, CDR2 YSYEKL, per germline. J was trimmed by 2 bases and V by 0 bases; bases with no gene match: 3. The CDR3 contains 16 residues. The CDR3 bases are TGCGCCAGCAGCCAAGACCCGGGACAGGGGGCCTACGAGCAGTACTTC. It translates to CASSQDPGQGAYEQYF.

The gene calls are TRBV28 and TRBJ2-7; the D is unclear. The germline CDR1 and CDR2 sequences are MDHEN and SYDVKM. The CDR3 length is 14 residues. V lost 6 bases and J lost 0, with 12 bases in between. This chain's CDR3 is CASRDTLNSYEQYF. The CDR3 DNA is TGTGCCAGCAGAGACACACTCAACTCCTACGAGCAGTACTTC.

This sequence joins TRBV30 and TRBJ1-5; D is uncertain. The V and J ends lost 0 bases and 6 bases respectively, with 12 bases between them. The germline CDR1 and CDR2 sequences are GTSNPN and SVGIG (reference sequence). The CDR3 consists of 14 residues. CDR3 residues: CAWSVNGVGQPQHF. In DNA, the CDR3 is TGTGCCTGGAGTGTAAACGGGGTAGGTCAGCCCCAGCATTTT. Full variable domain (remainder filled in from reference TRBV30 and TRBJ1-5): SQTIHQWPATLVQPVGSPLSLECTVEGTSNPNLYWYRQAAGRGLQLLFYSVGIGQISSEVPQNLSASRPQDRQFILSSKKLLLSDSGFYLCAWSVNGVGQPQHFGDGTRLSIL.

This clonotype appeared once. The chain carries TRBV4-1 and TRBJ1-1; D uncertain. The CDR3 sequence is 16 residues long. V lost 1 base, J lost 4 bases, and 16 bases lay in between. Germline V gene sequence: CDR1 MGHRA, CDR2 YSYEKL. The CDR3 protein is CASSQGSDTEATEAFF. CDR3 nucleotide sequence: TGCGCCAGCAGCCAAGGTTCAGACACGGAGGCCACTGAAGCTTTCTTT.

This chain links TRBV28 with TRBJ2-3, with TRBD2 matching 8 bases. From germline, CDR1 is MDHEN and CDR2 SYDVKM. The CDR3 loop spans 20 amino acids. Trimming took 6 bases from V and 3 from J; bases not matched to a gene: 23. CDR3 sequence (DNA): TGTGCCAGCAGAGGTTTAGTTAGCCGGTTGGACAGCGGGAGTACAGATACGCAGTATTTT. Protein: CASRGLVSRLDSGSTDTQYF.

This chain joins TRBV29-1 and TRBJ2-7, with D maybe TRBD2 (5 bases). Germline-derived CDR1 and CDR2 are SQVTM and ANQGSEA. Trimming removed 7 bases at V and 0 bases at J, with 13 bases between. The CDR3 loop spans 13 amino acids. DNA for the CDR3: TGCAGCGCATCAACTAGGGACTCCTACGAGCAGTACTTC. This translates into CSASTRDSYEQYF.

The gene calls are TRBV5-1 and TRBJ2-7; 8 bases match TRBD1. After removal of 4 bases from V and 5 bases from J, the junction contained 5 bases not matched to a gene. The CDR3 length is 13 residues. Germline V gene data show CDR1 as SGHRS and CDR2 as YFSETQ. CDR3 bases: TGCGCCAGCAGCCTGACAGGGGTAGACGAGCAGTACTTC. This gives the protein CASSLTGVDEQYF. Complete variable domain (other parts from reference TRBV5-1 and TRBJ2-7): KAGVTQTPRYLIKTRGQQVTLSCSPISGHRSVSWYQQTPGQGLQFLFEYFSETQRNKGNFPGRFSGRQFSNSRSEMNVSTLELGDSALYLCASSLTGVDEQYFGPGTRLTVT.

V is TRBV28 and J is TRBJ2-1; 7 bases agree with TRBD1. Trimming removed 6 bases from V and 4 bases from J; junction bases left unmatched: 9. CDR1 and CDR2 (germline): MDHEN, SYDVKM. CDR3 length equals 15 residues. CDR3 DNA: TGTGCCAGCAGGGGAACCGGGACAGATTACAATGAGCAGTTCTTC. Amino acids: CASRGTGTDYNEQFF.

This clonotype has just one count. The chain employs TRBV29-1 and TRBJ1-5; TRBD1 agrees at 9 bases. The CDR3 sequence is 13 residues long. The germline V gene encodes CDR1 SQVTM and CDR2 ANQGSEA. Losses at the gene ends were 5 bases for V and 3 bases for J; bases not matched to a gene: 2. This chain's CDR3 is CSVRTGDNQPQHF. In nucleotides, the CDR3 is TGCAGCGTTCGGACAGGGGACAATCAGCCCCAGCATTTT.

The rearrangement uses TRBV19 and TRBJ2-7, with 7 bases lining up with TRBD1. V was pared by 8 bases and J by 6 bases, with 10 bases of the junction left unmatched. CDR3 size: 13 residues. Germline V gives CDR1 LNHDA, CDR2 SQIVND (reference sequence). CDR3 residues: CASAPGQATEQYF. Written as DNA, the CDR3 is TGTGCCAGTGCCCCAGGACAGGCCACCGAGCAGTACTTC.

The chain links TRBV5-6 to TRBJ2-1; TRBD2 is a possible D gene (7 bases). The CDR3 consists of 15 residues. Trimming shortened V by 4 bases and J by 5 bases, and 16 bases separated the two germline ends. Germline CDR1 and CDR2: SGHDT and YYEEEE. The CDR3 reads CASSPGRGADNEQFF. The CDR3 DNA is TGTGCCAGCAGCCCCGGTCGGGGGGCAGACAATGAGCAGTTCTTC. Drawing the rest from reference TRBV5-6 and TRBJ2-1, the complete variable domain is DAGVTQSPTHLIKTRGQQVTLRCSPKSGHDTVSWYQQALGQGPQFIFQYYEEEERQRGNFPDRFSGHQFPNYSSELNVNALLLGDSALYLCASSPGRGADNEQFFGPGTRLTVL.

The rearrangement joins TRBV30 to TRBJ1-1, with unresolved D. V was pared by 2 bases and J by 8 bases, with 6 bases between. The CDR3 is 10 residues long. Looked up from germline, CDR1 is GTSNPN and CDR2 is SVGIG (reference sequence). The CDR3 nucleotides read TGTGCCTGGAGTTCGCCAGAAGCTTTCTTT. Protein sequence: CAWSSPEAFF. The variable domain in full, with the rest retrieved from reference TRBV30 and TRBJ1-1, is SQTIHQWPATLVQPVGSPLSLECTVEGTSNPNLYWYRQAAGRGLQLLFYSVGIGQISSEVPQNLSASRPQDRQFILSSKKLLLSDSGFYLCAWSSPEAFFGQGTRLTVV.

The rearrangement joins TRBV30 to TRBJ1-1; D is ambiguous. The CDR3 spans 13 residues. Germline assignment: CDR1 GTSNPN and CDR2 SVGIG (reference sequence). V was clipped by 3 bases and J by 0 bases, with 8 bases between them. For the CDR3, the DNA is TGTGCCTGGAGCATTACTCTGAACACTGAAGCTTTCTTT. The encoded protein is CAWSITLNTEAFF.

The CDR3 DNA sequence: TGTGCCAGCAGCTTATGGGGTCGGGGCACTGAAGCTTTCTTT. Translated: CASSLWGRGTEAFF. The chain combines TRBV11-2 with TRBJ1-1; D is undetermined. The ends were cut back, 2 bases at V and 4 bases at J, with 11 bases in the middle. The CDR3 has 14 residues. Germline CDR1 is SGHAT and CDR2 is FQNNGV.

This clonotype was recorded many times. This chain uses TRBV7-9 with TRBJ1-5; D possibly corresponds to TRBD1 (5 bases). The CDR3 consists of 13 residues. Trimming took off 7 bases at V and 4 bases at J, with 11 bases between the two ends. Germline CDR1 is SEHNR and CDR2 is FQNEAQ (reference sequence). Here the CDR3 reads CASTSGPNQPQHF. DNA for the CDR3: TGTGCCAGCACCTCAGGGCCGAATCAGCCCCAGCATTTT.

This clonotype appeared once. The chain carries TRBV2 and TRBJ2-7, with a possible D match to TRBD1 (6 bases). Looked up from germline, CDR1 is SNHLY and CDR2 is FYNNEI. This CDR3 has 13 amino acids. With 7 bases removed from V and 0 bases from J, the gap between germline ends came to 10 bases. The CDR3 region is CASTGTSSYEQYF. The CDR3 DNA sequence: TGTGCCAGCACGGGGACAAGCTCCTACGAGCAGTACTTC.

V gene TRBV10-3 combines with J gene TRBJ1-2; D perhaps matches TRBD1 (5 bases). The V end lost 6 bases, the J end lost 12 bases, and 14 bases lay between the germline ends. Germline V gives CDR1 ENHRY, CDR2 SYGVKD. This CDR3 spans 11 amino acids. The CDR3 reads CAISRDGRHTF. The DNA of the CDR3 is TGTGCCATCAGCCGGGACGGCCGACACACCTTC.

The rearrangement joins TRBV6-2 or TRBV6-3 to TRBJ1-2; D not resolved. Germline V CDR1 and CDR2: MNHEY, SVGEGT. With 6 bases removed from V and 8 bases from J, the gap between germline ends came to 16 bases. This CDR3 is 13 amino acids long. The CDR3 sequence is CASSHRFQGGYTF. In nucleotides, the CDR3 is TGTGCCAGCAGCCATAGGTTTCAAGGAGGCTACACCTTC.

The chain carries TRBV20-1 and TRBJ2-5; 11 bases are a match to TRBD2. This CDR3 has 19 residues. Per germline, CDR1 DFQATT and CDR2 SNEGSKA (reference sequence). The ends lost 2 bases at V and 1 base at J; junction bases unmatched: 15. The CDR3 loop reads CSARSAALAGGPTQETQYF. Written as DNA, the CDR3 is TGCAGTGCTAGATCAGCGGCGCTAGCGGGGGGCCCAACCCAAGAGACCCAGTACTTC.

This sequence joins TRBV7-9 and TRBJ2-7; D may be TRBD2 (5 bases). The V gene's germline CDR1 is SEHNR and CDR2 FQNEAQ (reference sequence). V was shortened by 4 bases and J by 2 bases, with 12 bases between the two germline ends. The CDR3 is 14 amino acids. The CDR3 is CASSSDVGAYEQYF. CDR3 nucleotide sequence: TGTGCCAGCAGCTCAGACGTCGGGGCCTACGAGCAGTACTTC.